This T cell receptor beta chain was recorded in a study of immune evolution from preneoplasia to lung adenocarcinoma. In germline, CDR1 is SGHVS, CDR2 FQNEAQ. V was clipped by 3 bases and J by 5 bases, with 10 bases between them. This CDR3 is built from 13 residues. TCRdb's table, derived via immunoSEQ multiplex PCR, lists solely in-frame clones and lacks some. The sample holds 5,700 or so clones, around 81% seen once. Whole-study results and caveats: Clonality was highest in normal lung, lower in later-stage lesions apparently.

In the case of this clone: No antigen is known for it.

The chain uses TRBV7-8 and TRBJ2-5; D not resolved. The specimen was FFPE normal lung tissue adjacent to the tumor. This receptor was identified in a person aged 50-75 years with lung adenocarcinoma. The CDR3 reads CASSFRSSETQYF. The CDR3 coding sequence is TGTGCCAGCAGCTTCCGGAGCTCGGAGACCCAGTACTTC.